A single sample gave rise to the 28 T cell receptor beta chains below, sequenced in a study of T cells after yellow fever vaccination. TCRdb re-called the 5' RACE reads through MiXCR, storing one row per CDR3 protein. This table has 300,000 to 400,000 distinct CDR3 sequences, 8.7% appearing once. The sample consisted of PBMCs, taken on the day of the first yellow fever vaccination. The receptors come from a man aged 18-30 years who received the YFV17D yellow fever vaccine.

The V and J genes are TRBV5-8 and TRBJ2-5, with D maybe TRBD1 (5 bases). The germline V gene has CDR1 SGHTS and CDR2 YDEGEE. Trimming took off 3 bases at V and 5 bases at J, with 11 bases between the two ends. This CDR3 comprises 13 residues. CDR3 nucleotides: TGTGCCAGCAGCTCAGGGTTTTTCGAGACCCAGTACTTC. It codes for CASSSGFFETQYF.

The chain uses TRBV18 and TRBJ1-1, with D possibly matching TRBD1 (6 bases). Germline assignment: CDR1 KGHSH and CDR2 LQKENI. V was cut by 2 bases and J by 0 bases, with 16 bases left in between. CDR3 length equals 17 residues. This CDR3 is CASSPFGRGAMNTEAFF. CDR3 nucleotide sequence: TGTGCCAGCTCACCATTCGGCCGGGGGGCGATGAACACTGAAGCTTTCTTT.

This clonotype was observed a few times. The rearrangement links TRBV7-2 to TRBJ1-2; D call uncertain. V was clipped by 3 bases and J by 4 bases, with 12 bases between them. From germline, CDR1 is SGHTA and CDR2 FQGNSA. This CDR3 is 14 amino acids long. The CDR3 DNA reads as TGTGCCAGCAGCTTCCGTGCTAGAGGCTATGGCTACACCTTC. Amino acid sequence: CASSFRARGYGYTF.

In this sample, this clonotype turned up many times. The chain employs TRBV30 and TRBJ2-4, with TRBD2 matching 8 bases. Germline V lookup: CDR1 GTSNPN, CDR2 SVGIG (reference sequence). After removal of 3 bases from V and 7 bases from J, the junction contained 2 bases not matched to a gene. This CDR3 region has 12 residues. The CDR3 nucleotides read TGTGCCTGGAGCTTAGCGGGGAACATTCAGTACTTC. It yields the protein CAWSLAGNIQYF.

The rearrangement uses TRBV5-1 and TRBJ2-2; D may be TRBD1 (6 bases). V was shortened by 6 bases and J by 7 bases, with 19 bases between the two germline ends. CDR3 length: 15 amino acids. CDR1 and CDR2 from the germline V gene are SGHRS and YFSETQ. The CDR3 sequence: CASIQGQPGNGELFF. CDR3 bases: TGCGCCAGCATACAGGGCCAACCCGGCAACGGGGAGCTGTTTTTT.

The chain carries TRBV4-1 and TRBJ2-7, with TRBD1 identical over 8 bases. The germline CDR1 and CDR2 sequences are MGHRA and YSYEKL. The junction had 11 bases not matched to a gene; V was cut back by 5 bases and J by 5 bases. The CDR3 runs 15 residues. The CDR3 DNA reads as TGCGCCAGCAGCTACGAACGGACAGGGACCAACGAGCAGTACTTC. Encoded protein: CASSYERTGTNEQYF.

The V call is TRBV5-5, the J call TRBJ1-2; D gene uncertain. The CDR3 sequence is 14 residues long. V lost 2 bases and J 4 bases, leaving 12 bases between the germline ends. The germline gives CDR1 SGHKS, CDR2 YYEKEE (reference sequence). The CDR3 bases are TGTGCCAGCAGCTTTGACGGGAAAGGCTATGGCTACACCTTC. It translates to CASSFDGKGYGYTF. Full variable domain (missing parts from reference TRBV5-5 and TRBJ1-2): DAGVTQSPTHLIKTRGQQVTLRCSPISGHKSVSWYQQVLGQGPQFIFQYYEKEERGRGNFPDRFSARQFPNYSSELNVNALLLGDSALYLCASSFDGKGYGYTFGSGTRLTVV.

This clonotype was detected a few times. The CDR3 coding sequence is TGTGCCAGCAGGGTCACAGGGCAGGGTCAGCCCCAGCATTTT. Amino acids: CASRVTGQGQPQHF. The chain carries TRBV12-3 or TRBV12-4 and TRBJ1-5; possibly TRBD1 for D (6 bases). This CDR3 contains 14 residues. V lost 6 bases and J lost 6, with 15 bases in between.

The chain recombines TRBV6-2 or TRBV6-3 with TRBJ1-4; D is unresolved. Between the trimmed V and J ends, which lost 7 bases and 11 bases, there was a span of 26 bases. CDR3 size: 16 residues. From germline, CDR1 is MNHEY and CDR2 SVGEGT. CDR3 bases: TGTGCCAGCATGGGTGGAGCGACGGGCGACGATTGGAAACTGTTTTTT. Translated, it gives CASMGGATGDDWKLFF.

This clonotype was observed at least ten times. The chain is built from TRBV21-1 and TRBJ2-2; the D call of TRBD1 is as the table states it, not checked on the DNA. TRBV21-1 is described as a pseudogene. The CDR3 length is 19 residues. DNA for the CDR3: TGTGCCAGCAGCAAAACCAATGGGGCAGGGGTACGGAACACCGGGGAGCTGTTTTTT. Its protein product is CASSKTNGAGVRNTGELFF.

The chain carries TRBV6-1 and TRBJ2-5; 12 bases align to TRBD1. V shed 6 bases, J shed 4 bases, and the junction held 9 bases outside the gene matches. This CDR3 spans 16 amino acids. Germline CDR1 and CDR2: MNHNS and SASEGT. CDR3 sequence reads: CASRAIRDRGRETQYF. The CDR3 bases are TGTGCCAGCAGAGCAATCCGGGACAGGGGGCGAGAGACCCAGTACTTC.

This clonotype was detected once. This chain links TRBV4-2 with TRBJ2-5, with a weak D call TRBD2 (6 bases). Germline V lookup: CDR1 LGHNA, CDR2 YNFKEQ. The germline V and J ends were trimmed by 1 base and 5 bases, with 23 bases remaining between them. The CDR3 contains 18 residues. The CDR3 is CASSQGSRSAGSGETQYF. The CDR3 DNA follows: TGTGCCAGCAGCCAAGGGAGCAGGAGCGCGGGGTCTGGGGAGACCCAGTACTTC.

This clonotype was seen at least ten times. The genes are TRBV11-2 and TRBJ1-5, with 7 bases that match TRBD1. The CDR3 is 14 residues long. Germline V gives CDR1 SGHAT, CDR2 FQNNGV. V was clipped by 4 bases and J by 3 bases; unmatched bases: 3. CDR3 amino acids: CASSSTGFNQPQHF. The DNA of the CDR3 is TGTGCCAGCAGCTCGACAGGGTTCAATCAGCCCCAGCATTTT.

The chain has TRBV6-6 and TRBJ2-7; the D gene is possibly TRBD1 (6 bases). This CDR3 comprises 13 residues. Germline-derived CDR1 and CDR2 are MNHNY and SVGAGI (reference sequence). Deletions cut 6 bases from V and 6 bases from J, with 15 bases between. The CDR3 DNA sequence: TGTGCCAGCAGGAACGCAAAGGGGGTCGAGCAGTACGTC. It specifies CASRNAKGVEQYV.

The rearrangement links TRBV20-1 to TRBJ2-1; 7 bases fit TRBD2. Germline CDR1 reads DFQATT; CDR2 reads SNEGSKA (reference sequence). Germline trimming cut 3 bases from V and 7 bases from J; bases unmatched to any gene: 12. The CDR3 runs to 15 residues. This chain's CDR3 is CSARGPGGIRNEQFF. DNA of the CDR3: TGCAGTGCTAGGGGGCCCGGGGGGATTAGGAATGAGCAGTTCTTC.

In its sample, this clonotype was seen a few times. This chain joins TRBV7-3 and TRBJ2-3; TRBD2 might be the D (6 bases). Germline lookup yields CDR1 SGHTA and CDR2 FQGTGA. The CDR3 is made up of 15 amino acids. V was clipped by 5 bases and J by 2 bases, with 14 bases between them. The DNA for the CDR3 is TGTGCCAGCAGCCCAATAGCGGCCCCCACAGATACGCAGTATTTT. Translated: CASSPIAAPTDTQYF.

This clonotype has just a few counts. The rearrangement links TRBV6-1 to TRBJ2-7; maybe TRBD1 (6 bases). Trimming shortened V by 6 bases and J by 3 bases, and 12 bases separated the two germline ends. The CDR3 covers 13 residues. Germline V gives CDR1 MNHNS, CDR2 SASEGT. In DNA form, the CDR3 reads TGTGCCAGCAGCCCCAGGGGAAACTACGAGCAGTACTTC. It is translated as CASSPRGNYEQYF.

This clonotype has a handful of counts. The chain carries TRBV4-2 and TRBJ1-5; D is perhaps TRBD1 (6 bases). V was pared by 1 base and J by 0 bases, with 16 bases between. The germline V gene has CDR1 LGHNA and CDR2 YNFKEQ. The CDR3 length is 18 residues. CDR3 amino acids: CASSQVVSEGDSNQPQHF. In nucleotides, the CDR3 is TGTGCCAGCAGCCAAGTGGTGAGCGAGGGGGATAGCAATCAGCCCCAGCATTTT.

A few counts support this clonotype. The chain is built from TRBV12-5 and TRBJ1-1, with D unclear. Trimming took off 8 bases at V and 10 bases at J, with 17 bases between the two ends. Germline V gene lookup returns CDR1 LGHNT and CDR2 FRNRAP. The CDR3 runs 12 residues. CDR3 region: CASLARRRIAFF. The CDR3 region has the DNA TGTGCTAGTCTGGCGCGGCGTCGTATAGCTTTCTTT. The entire variable domain, with the rest obtained from reference TRBV12-5 and TRBJ1-1, is as follows: DARVTQTPRHKVTEMGQEVTMRCQPILGHNTVFWYRQTMMQGLELLAYFRNRAPLDDSGMPKDRFSAEMPDATLATLKIQPSEPRDSAVYFCASLARRRIAFFGQGTRLTVV.

This clonotype has a handful of counts. The genes are TRBV7-3 and TRBJ2-1, with 8 bases lining up with TRBD2. Germline V gene lookup returns CDR1 SGHTA and CDR2 FQGTGA. J lost 9 bases, V lost 1 base, and 11 bases had no gene match. This CDR3 has 16 amino acids. The CDR3 spells CASSLNGGGSSGEQFF. The CDR3 DNA reads TGTGCCAGCAGCTTAAATGGCGGGGGGTCCTCGGGTGAGCAGTTCTTC.

This clonotype was counted a few times. The chain couples TRBV5-1 to TRBJ2-2; D gene unclear. V dropped 3 bases and J dropped 6 bases, with 15 bases sitting between them. From germline, CDR1 is SGHRS and CDR2 YFSETQ. The CDR3 sequence is 15 residues long. For the CDR3, the DNA is TGCGCCAGCAGCTCCCTCCAAAGGGTAGCCGGGGAGCTGTTTTTT. This sequence encodes CASSSLQRVAGELFF.

The rearrangement links TRBV7-9 to TRBJ1-1; 7 positions match TRBD1. V lost 5 bases, J lost 4 bases, and 13 bases stayed unmatched. The length of the CDR3 is 16 residues. CDR1 SEHNR and CDR2 FQNEAQ come from the germline V gene (reference sequence). The DNA of the CDR3 is TGTGCCAGCAGCCCGGACAGGTTGGGTTTGCGCACTGAAGCTTTCTTT. This translates into CASSPDRLGLRTEAFF.

This clonotype was recorded a few times. The chain links TRBV28 to TRBJ2-5; TRBD2 agrees at 11 bases. In germline, CDR1 is MDHEN, CDR2 SYDVKM. This CDR3 region has 14 residues. Losses at the gene ends were 10 bases for V and 4 bases for J; bases not matched to a gene: 8. In DNA form, the CDR3 reads TGTGCCACCGAGACTAGCGGGGAGCCAGAGACCCAGTACTTC. It is translated as CATETSGEPETQYF. The variable domain in full, with the rest retrieved from reference TRBV28 and TRBJ2-5, is DVKVTQSSRYLVKRTGEKVFLECVQDMDHENMFWYRQDPGLGLRLIYFSYDVKMKEKGDIPEGYSVSREKKERFSLILESASTNQTSMYLCATETSGEPETQYFGPGTRLLVL.

This clonotype was seen a handful of times. The rearrangement joins TRBV12-3 or TRBV12-4 to TRBJ2-3; maybe TRBD1 (6 bases). The CDR3 covers 13 residues. V dropped 5 bases and J dropped 4 bases, with 10 bases sitting between them. The DNA for the CDR3 is TGTGCCAGCAGTCCTACAGGGTCAGATACGCAGTATTTT. This codes for CASSPTGSDTQYF.

The chain has TRBV6-2 or TRBV6-3 and TRBJ2-1; D gene unclear. From germline, CDR1 is MNHEY and CDR2 SVGEGT. The V end was cut by 3 bases, the J end by 4 bases, with 16 bases between. The CDR3 sequence is 16 residues long. As DNA, the CDR3 is TGTGCCAGCAGTTATGAGAGAGCAAAAAAATACAATGAGCAGTTCTTC. Translating it yields CASSYERAKKYNEQFF.

This clonotype was seen a handful of times. The rearrangement joins TRBV9 to TRBJ2-5, with 8 positions matching TRBD2. The V and J ends lost 4 bases and 1 base, in that order; junction bases with no gene match: 9. The CDR3 is 16 residues long. The V gene's germline CDR1 is SGDLS and CDR2 YYNGEE. Here the CDR3 DNA reads TGTGCCAGCAGCTCCTCGGTAGCGGGGAGCCAAGAGACCCAGTACTTC. It is translated as CASSSSVAGSQETQYF.

This clonotype was seen only a few times. This rearrangement joins TRBV20-1 to TRBJ2-1, with D perhaps TRBD1 (7 bases). Germline loops: CDR1 DFQATT, CDR2 SNEGSKA (reference sequence). The V end lost 0 bases, the J end lost 4 bases, and 16 bases lay between the germline ends. This CDR3 is built from 16 residues. Here the CDR3 reads CSARDAGQRRYNEQFF. CDR3 nucleotide sequence: TGCAGTGCTAGAGACGCGGGACAGCGGAGGTACAATGAGCAGTTCTTC.

This clonotype was found a few times. The chain is built from TRBV27 and TRBJ2-1, with D possibly matching TRBD2 (6 bases). The CDR3 is 14 amino acids. CDR1 MNHEY and CDR2 SMNVEV come from the germline V gene (reference sequence). V was pared by 3 bases and J by 6 bases, with 12 bases between. The CDR3 DNA is TGTGCCAGCAGTTTGGCCAACGGGGGCAATGAGCAGTTCTTC. Translated, it gives CASSLANGGNEQFF.